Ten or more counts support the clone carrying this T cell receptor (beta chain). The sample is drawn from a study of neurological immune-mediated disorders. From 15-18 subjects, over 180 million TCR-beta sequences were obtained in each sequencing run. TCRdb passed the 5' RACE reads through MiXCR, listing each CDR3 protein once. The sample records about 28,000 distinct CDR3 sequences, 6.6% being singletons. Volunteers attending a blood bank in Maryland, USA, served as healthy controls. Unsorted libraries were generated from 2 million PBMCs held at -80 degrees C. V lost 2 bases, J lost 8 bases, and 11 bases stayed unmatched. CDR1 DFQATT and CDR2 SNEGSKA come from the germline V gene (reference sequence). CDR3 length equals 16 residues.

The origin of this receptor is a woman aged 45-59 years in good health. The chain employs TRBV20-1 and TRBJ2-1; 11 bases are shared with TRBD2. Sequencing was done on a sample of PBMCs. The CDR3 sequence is CSARTSGSVRRYEQFF. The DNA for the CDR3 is TGCAGTGCTAGAACTAGCGGGAGTGTCAGGAGGTATGAGCAGTTCTTC.